Following are 22 T cell receptor beta chains from one sample sequenced in a study of blood T cell repertoires in COVID-19 (dated by TCRdb to about 2020). Libraries came from the immunoSEQ multiplex PCR assay. The immuneACCESS repertoire file appears here via TCRdb, limited to in-frame rearrangements. These files lack a portion of the clones; in checked studies, under half of the deficit traces to unresolved V genes, and the cause of the others is not known. This sample comprises 120,000 or so clones, roughly 90% of them detected only once. The top ten clonotypes cover approximately 8% of the sample. The sequencing input was peripheral blood. The source is a man aged 50-59 years with acute or convalescent COVID-19.

The chain couples TRBV5-1 to TRBJ1-2; D might be TRBD1 (5 bases). CDR1 is SGHRS and CDR2 is YFSETQ in the germline V gene. The CDR3 has 14 amino acids. The V end lost 0 bases, the J end lost 2 bases, and 8 bases lay between the germline ends. CDR3 sequence reads: CASSLDPGNYGYTF. CDR3 coding DNA: TGCGCCAGCAGCTTGGATCCAGGGAACTATGGCTACACCTTC.

The V gene is TRBV11-3, the J gene TRBJ2-5; the match to TRBD2 covers 8 bases. Unmatched junction bases numbered 16, after V lost 5 bases and J lost 5 bases. The CDR3 is 17 residues long. CDR1 is SGHNT, CDR2 YENEEA, per germline. CDR3 DNA: TGTGCCAGCAGCCACATCATGGCGGGAGGTGGAAAGGAGACCCAGTACTTC. The encoded protein is CASSHIMAGGGKETQYF.

The chain recombines TRBV10-3 with TRBJ2-1; D may be TRBD2 (5 bases). Per the germline V gene, CDR1 is ENHRY and CDR2 is SYGVKD. This CDR3 has 15 residues. Trimming shortened V by 3 bases and J by 5 bases, and 14 bases separated the two germline ends. For the CDR3, the DNA is TGTGCCATCAGTGACAGAACGACCGGGAACAATGAGCAGTTCTTC. Protein product: CAISDRTTGNNEQFF.

V usage is TRBV5-6 and J usage is TRBJ2-1; 15 nucleotides match TRBD2. J lost 6 bases, V lost 4 bases, and 5 bases had no gene match. Germline V CDR1 and CDR2: SGHDT, YYEEEE. This CDR3 contains 16 residues. The CDR3 loop is CASSPGLAGGSNEQFF. CDR3 DNA sequence: TGTGCCAGCAGCCCAGGACTAGCGGGAGGGAGCAATGAGCAGTTCTTC. The entire variable domain, with the rest obtained from reference TRBV5-6 and TRBJ2-1, is as follows: DAGVTQSPTHLIKTRGQQVTLRCSPKSGHDTVSWYQQALGQGPQFIFQYYEEEERQRGNFPDRFSGHQFPNYSSELNVNALLLGDSALYLCASSPGLAGGSNEQFFGPGTRLTVL.

The chain recombines TRBV5-1 with TRBJ2-3; TRBD2 aligns across 9 bases. Unmatched junction bases numbered 10, after V lost 5 bases and J lost 0 bases. Looked up from germline, CDR1 is SGHRS and CDR2 is YFSETQ. The CDR3 runs 17 residues. The CDR3 protein is CASSSAAGGRSTDTQYF. DNA for the CDR3: TGCGCCAGCAGTTCGGCGGCGGGAGGGCGGAGCACAGATACGCAGTATTTT.

J is TRBJ2-1 and V is TRBV5-1; TRBD1 matches at 7 bases. The CDR3 totals 16 residues. J gave up 0 bases and V 4 bases, and 7 bases lay outside the gene matches. The germline gives CDR1 SGHRS, CDR2 YFSETQ. The CDR3 here is CASSPGDSSSYNEQFF. The CDR3 DNA reads as TGCGCCAGCAGCCCCGGGGACAGTAGCTCCTACAATGAGCAGTTCTTC.

The J gene is TRBJ1-3, the V gene TRBV2, with unresolved D. CDR1 and CDR2 (germline): SNHLY, FYNNEI. This CDR3 spans 18 amino acids. V lost 4 bases, J lost 4 bases, and 23 bases lay in between. This chain's CDR3 is CASSGIEARLEIGNTIYF. The CDR3 coding sequence is TGTGCCAGCAGTGGTATTGAAGCGCGCCTAGAAATAGGAAACACCATATATTTT.

The chain has TRBV6-5 and TRBJ2-5; 8 bases map to TRBD1. There are 13 residues in the CDR3. Germline CDR1 MNHEY, CDR2 SVGAGI. J lost 2 bases, V lost 6 bases, and 2 bases had no gene match. In DNA form, the CDR3 reads TGTGCCAGCAGACGGACAGGGCAAGAGACCCAGTACTTC. This translates into CASRRTGQETQYF.

The V call is TRBV27, the J call TRBJ2-2; D might be TRBD1 (6 bases). CDR3 length equals 15 residues. Germline V gives CDR1 MNHEY, CDR2 SMNVEV (reference sequence). The ends were cut back, 0 bases at V and 5 bases at J, with 10 bases in the middle. The CDR3 bases are TGTGCCAGCAGTTTATCGTGGGGGACAACCGGGGAGCTGTTTTTT. This sequence encodes CASSLSWGTTGELFF.

This sequence joins TRBV9 and TRBJ2-2, with a possible D match to TRBD2 (7 bases). The ends were cut back, 0 bases at V and 7 bases at J, with 16 bases in the middle. Germline V gives CDR1 SGDLS, CDR2 YYNGEE. The CDR3 has 16 residues. The CDR3 nucleotides read TGTGCCAGCAGCGTAGGGGGGCGGGAGAATGTCGGGGAGCTGTTTTTT. Its translation is CASSVGGRENVGELFF.

The rearrangement joins TRBV15 to TRBJ1-1, with D possibly matching TRBD1 (6 bases). V was shortened by 2 bases and J by 6 bases, with 13 bases between the two germline ends. CDR1 is LNHNV, CDR2 YYDKDF, per germline (reference sequence). The CDR3 is 14 amino acids. The CDR3 nucleotides read TGTGCCACCAGCAGACTCATGACAGGCGCTGAAGCTTTCTTT. It yields the protein CATSRLMTGAEAFF.

The CDR3 spells CASSQAPAEAGYNEQFF. In DNA, the CDR3 is TGCGCCAGCAGCCAAGCCCCCGCTGAGGCCGGGTACAATGAGCAGTTCTTC. The rearrangement joins TRBV4-1 to TRBJ2-1; D gene ambiguous. The CDR3 runs to 17 residues. Germline-derived CDR1 and CDR2 are MGHRA and YSYEKL. With 1 base removed from V and 4 bases from J, the gap between germline ends came to 17 bases.

This clone appeared a few times. V usage is TRBV7-2 and J usage is TRBJ2-7; TRBD2 might be the D (7 bases). Trimming removed 1 base at V and 0 bases at J, with 10 bases between. Germline CDR1 SGHTA, CDR2 FQGNSA. The CDR3 is 15 amino acids. This CDR3 is CASSLDRGASYEQYF. The CDR3 DNA follows: TGTGCCAGCAGCTTAGATCGGGGGGCCTCCTACGAGCAGTACTTC.

The gene calls are TRBV19 and TRBJ1-5, with D possibly TRBD1 on 6 matching bases. Trimming stripped 5 bases from V and 0 bases from J, with 14 bases between. The CDR3 consists of 16 residues. Germline CDR1 is LNHDA and CDR2 is SQIVND (reference sequence). The CDR3 DNA reads TGTGCCAGTAGTTCCGGGACAATCTATAGCAATCAGCCCCAGCATTTT. The encoded protein is CASSSGTIYSNQPQHF.

The J gene is TRBJ2-1, the V gene TRBV9; D gene ambiguous. Deletions cut 0 bases from V and 1 base from J, with 2 bases between. Germline lookup yields CDR1 SGDLS and CDR2 YYNGEE. This CDR3 contains 13 residues. As DNA, the CDR3 is TGTGCCAGCAGCGTAGCTTCCTACAATGAGCAGTTCTTC. Translated: CASSVASYNEQFF.

The J gene is TRBJ2-1, the V gene TRBV5-5, with TRBD2 as a possible D gene (6 bases). Germline CDR1 is SGHKS and CDR2 is YYEKEE (reference sequence). V lost 4 bases to trimming and J lost 3 bases, with 11 bases between them. This CDR3 is built from 14 residues. CDR3 sequence (DNA): TGTGCCAGCAGCCCCGGAGCGGGCTACAATGAGCAGTTCTTC. Translation gives CASSPGAGYNEQFF.

This clone appeared once. The rearrangement uses TRBV24-1 and TRBJ1-1; TRBD1 agrees at 8 bases. This CDR3 is 15 amino acids long. Germline loops: CDR1 KGHDR, CDR2 SFDVKD. The V segment lost 6 bases and the J segment 1 base; nucleotides outside the gene matches: 6. CDR3 sequence reads: CATSSGGAGNTEAFF. CDR3 coding DNA: TGTGCCACCAGTTCAGGGGGCGCAGGGAACACTGAAGCTTTCTTT.

This sequence joins TRBV7-9 and TRBJ2-3; D might be TRBD2 (5 bases). Germline V CDR1 and CDR2: SEHNR, FQNEAQ (reference sequence). V lost 7 bases, J lost 0 bases, and 14 bases lay in between. There are 15 residues in the CDR3. The CDR3 region is CASTVGGLSTDTQYF. The CDR3 nucleotides read TGTGCCAGCACAGTGGGCGGGTTAAGCACAGATACGCAGTATTTT.

The genes are TRBV28 and TRBJ2-4; D possibly corresponds to TRBD1 (6 bases). V lost 6 bases and J lost 2, with 11 bases in between. Germline V gives CDR1 MDHEN, CDR2 SYDVKM. This CDR3 has 14 amino acids. The CDR3 sequence: CASRVTGPKNIQYF. CDR3 nucleotide sequence: TGTGCCAGCAGGGTTACAGGGCCCAAAAACATTCAGTACTTC.

This chain connects TRBV4-1 to TRBJ2-3; 9 bases align to TRBD2. The CDR3 is 17 residues long. Germline-derived CDR1 and CDR2 are MGHRA and YSYEKL. The junction had 8 bases not matched to a gene; V was cut back by 0 bases and J by 4 bases. The DNA of the CDR3 is TGCGCCAGCAGCCAAGATCAGGCGGCTAGCGGGGCAGATACGCAGTATTTT. This gives the protein CASSQDQAASGADTQYF.

The rearrangement uses TRBV30 and TRBJ1-5; 8 nucleotides align to TRBD1. J gave up 4 bases and V 1 base, and 9 bases lay outside the gene matches. Per germline, CDR1 GTSNPN and CDR2 SVGIG (reference sequence). This CDR3 contains 16 residues. For the CDR3, the DNA is TGTGCCTGGAGTGAGTTTCCAGGGGGCGGGAATCAGCCCCAGCATTTT. This codes for CAWSEFPGGGNQPQHF.

This clone was picked up a small number of times. The rearrangement uses TRBV5-1 and TRBJ2-1, with D tentatively TRBD2 (6 bases). This CDR3 has 16 residues. CDR1 and CDR2 from the germline V gene are SGHRS and YFSETQ. The germline V and J ends were trimmed by 0 bases and 0 bases, with 10 bases remaining between them. The CDR3 is CASSLGYSGSYNEQFF. In DNA, the CDR3 is TGCGCCAGCAGCTTGGGGTATAGCGGCTCCTACAATGAGCAGTTCTTC.